The rows below give T cell receptor beta chains drawn from one sample of a study of control samples from healthy donors and cancer patients. The table came from immunoSEQ multiplex PCR; TCRdb's copy has only in-frame clones and leaves some out. Here the sample spans 190,000 or so clones, roughly 91% being singletons. Input material: blood. These receptors were taken from a young man in good health. CDR3s include the opening cysteine and the closing phenylalanine or tryptophan. The D gene is left open where the match is weak. Size tells how often a clone was seen (once, few, many) or the class of an expanded clone, and some rows leave it out.

j_call clone_size v_call d_call cdr3_nt cdr3_aa
TRBJ2-2 NA TRBV9 NA TGTGCCAGCAGCGTTTACGGGGATACCGGGGAGCTGTTTTTT CASSVYGDTGELFF
TRBJ2-3 once TRBV19 NA TGTGCCAGCCAGTGGAATTCGGAGACAGATACGCAGTATTTT CASQWNSETDTQYF
TRBJ2-1 NA TRBV12-5 TRBD2 TGTGCTAGTGGTTTGGAAAGCGTAGGACTAGCCTACAATGAGCAGTTCTTC CASGLESVGLAYNEQFF
TRBJ1-4 NA TRBV2 NA TGTGCCAGCAGTGAATATGGCGTTGAAAAACTGTTTTTT CASSEYGVEKLFF
TRBJ2-7 NA TRBV18 NA TGTGCCAGCTCCTCTCGAGAACTTAAGGTTCGCTACGAGCAGTACTTC CASSSRELKVRYEQYF
TRBJ2-6 once TRBV9 NA TGTGCCAGCAGCCCAGGACAGTGGGCCAGGGAAAGATCGCGGGCCAACGTCCTGACTTTC CASSPGQWARERSRANVLTF
TRBJ1-6 NA TRBV23-1 NA TGCGCCAGCACCCCAAGGGGTTGGTGGGGGGCGCTCCCCTATAATTCACCCCTCCACTTT CASTPRGWWGALPYNSPLHF
TRBJ2-1 few TRBV24-1 TRBD2 TGTGCCACCAGTGCCTGGGGGGGTAGTTATGAGCAGTTCTTC CATSAWGGSYEQFF
TRBJ2-2 once TRBV7-7 NA TGTGCCAGCAGCTTGAGGGACGCCGGGGAGCTGTTTTTT CASSLRDAGELFF
TRBJ1-5 NA TRBV19 NA TGTGCCAGTAGTTCAAGGGACGCAATTAATCAGCCCCAGCATTTT CASSSRDAINQPQHF
TRBJ2-2 NA TRBV27 NA TGTGCCAGCAGTTCCCCCACCGGGGAGCTGTTTTTT CASSSPTGELFF
TRBJ1-5 NA TRBV2 NA TGTGCCAGCAGTGAAGTTGGACGTTCCAATCAGCCCCAGCATTTT CASSEVGRSNQPQHF
TRBJ1-2 NA TRBV10-3 NA TGTGCCATCAGTAATCTGGACGGGGCTATGGGGTATGGCTACACCTTC CAISNLDGAMGYGYTF
TRBJ2-4 NA TRBV7-2 NA TGTGCCAGCAGCTTAGCGAGCGACCTCCGGGTTAGGCAGTACTTC CASSLASDLRVRQYF
TRBJ1-2 NA TRBV30 TRBD1 TGTGCCTGGAGCCAGGGGGATTATGGCTACACCTTC CAWSQGDYGYTF
TRBJ2-7 few TRBV18 TRBD2 TGTGCCAGCTCCGGGGGGTATGAGCAGTACTTC CASSGGYEQYF
TRBJ2-7 NA TRBV12-3/TRBV12-4 NA TGTGCCAGCAGTCCCGACGGGACCGAGCAGTACTTC CASSPDGTEQYF
TRBJ2-7 NA TRBV24-1 TRBD2 TGTGCCACCAGTGATCCGCGGGGGGGCCTCCACGAGCAGTACTTC CATSDPRGGLHEQYF
TRBJ2-1 once TRBV18 TRBD2 TGTGCCAGCTCACCTCCGACGGTTATAGCGGGGGGGCCCTACAATGAGCAGTTCTTC CASSPPTVIAGGPYNEQFF
TRBJ2-3 NA TRBV2 NA TGTGCCAGCAGTGATGGGGGGACTGGGGTCTTGATCACAGATACGCAGTATTTT CASSDGGTGVLITDTQYF
TRBJ2-1 once TRBV9 TRBD2 TGTGCCAGCAGCGCCCAGCGGGGGGATGGGAATGAGCAGTTCTTC CASSAQRGDGNEQFF
TRBJ2-3 NA TRBV7-8 NA TGTGCCAGCAGCTTAGCGGAGCAACGGACGCAGTATTTT CASSLAEQRTQYF
TRBJ2-4 NA TRBV6-5 TRBD1 TGTGCCAGCAGTCGAGGGACAGGGGAGGACATTCAGTACTTC CASSRGTGEDIQYF
TRBJ1-3 NA TRBV15 TRBD1 TGTGCCACCAGCAGAGATCGGGGGTGGACAGGCTCTGGAAACACCATATATTTT CATSRDRGWTGSGNTIYF
TRBJ2-1 NA TRBV19 TRBD2 TGTGCCAGTAGTATATTGGCGGGGGGTCTCAATGAGCAGTTCTTC CASSILAGGLNEQFF
TRBJ2-2 NA TRBV4-2 NA TGTGCCAGCAGCCAAGATGAGGGGAACGGGGAGCTGTTTTTT CASSQDEGNGELFF
TRBJ2-1 NA TRBV5-1 TRBD2 TGCGCCAGCGGGTATAGCGGGGGGGCCTACAATGAGCAGTTCTTC CASGYSGGAYNEQFF
TRBJ1-6 once TRBV2 TRBD1 TGTGCCAGCATTTCCTCGGACAGGAGTAATTCACCCCTCCACTTT CASISSDRSNSPLHF
TRBJ1-2 NA TRBV27 TRBD1 TGTGCCACAAGGGAGAGGGGGCTCAGCTATGGCTACACCTTC CATRERGLSYGYTF
TRBJ2-3 once TRBV24-1 TRBD1 TGTGCCACCAGTGATTTGGGGGGGACAGGTCGATATACGCAGTATTTT CATSDLGGTGRYTQYF
TRBJ1-2 NA TRBV6-5 TRBD1 TGTGCCACTTCGACAGGGAGGTATGGCTACACCTTC CATSTGRYGYTF
TRBJ2-1 NA TRBV15 NA TGTGCCACCAGCAGAGATCCCGGGAATGAGCAGTTCTTC CATSRDPGNEQFF
TRBJ2-5 NA TRBV5-1 TRBD2 TGCGCCAGCAGCTTGAGACTAGCGGGGGGCGGGGAGACCCAGTACTTC CASSLRLAGGGETQYF
TRBJ1-3 NA TRBV28 NA TGTGCCAGCAGTTTGGTGGCAACGGGAAACACCATATATTTT CASSLVATGNTIYF
TRBJ1-3 NA TRBV29-1 NA TGCAGCGTTTATGGGTCTGGAAACACCATATATTTT CSVYGSGNTIYF
TRBJ1-5 NA TRBV30 NA TGTGCCTGGAGTGTACGGGGGGGTCATCAGCCCCAGCATTTT CAWSVRGGHQPQHF
TRBJ1-4 NA TRBV19 NA TGTGCCAGTAGTATGCAGGGCTTCAATCTAAATGAAAAACTGTTTTTT CASSMQGFNLNEKLFF
TRBJ2-2 NA TRBV5-1 NA TGCGCCAGCAGCTTGGATGTGGTGATCGGAGAGACCGGGGAGCTGTTTTTT CASSLDVVIGETGELFF
TRBJ2-5 NA TRBV3-1/TRBV3-2 TRBD2 TGTGCCAGCAGCCTACGGCCGAGGACTAGCAACGGAGAGACCCAGTACTTC CASSLRPRTSNGETQYF
TRBJ2-7 NA TRBV19 TRBD2 TGTGCCAGTAGTATCACCCCACTAGCGGGGGTGCCCTACGAGCAGTACTTC CASSITPLAGVPYEQYF
TRBJ2-3 once TRBV2 NA TGTGCCAGCGGCAAACTAGAAGATACGCAGTATTTT CASGKLEDTQYF
TRBJ1-1 NA TRBV5-4 NA TGTGCCAGCAGCTTGGTAGGGGGTAAGACTGAAGCTTTCTTT CASSLVGGKTEAFF
TRBJ2-4 NA TRBV19 TRBD2 TGTGCCAGTAGTACTATAGCGGGGGGGCGAGAAAACATTCAGTACTTC CASSTIAGGRENIQYF
TRBJ1-3 NA TRBV5-1 TRBD1 TGCGCCAGCAGCTCGATTAACCCTGGACAGGGGGCTGGAAACACCATATATTTT CASSSINPGQGAGNTIYF
TRBJ2-1 NA TRBV2 TRBD1 TGTGCCTTCAAAGGCGGGACAGGGAGGTTTAATGAGCAGTTCTTC CAFKGGTGRFNEQFF
TRBJ2-3 NA TRBV30 NA TGTGCCTGTTTTCAGGGGGGGACAGATACGCAGTATTTT CACFQGGTDTQYF
TRBJ1-5 NA TRBV2 NA TGTGCCAGCAGTGATGGTGCAGGAGGCGTTCAGCCCCAGCATTTT CASSDGAGGVQPQHF
TRBJ2-2 NA TRBV29-1 NA TGCAGCGTTCTTGTGGGCCTAGTTAACACCGGGGAGCTGTTTTTT CSVLVGLVNTGELFF
TRBJ1-5 NA TRBV2 TRBD1 TGTGCCAGCAGTCGGGACAGGGGTAATAGCAATCAGCCCCAGCATTTT CASSRDRGNSNQPQHF
TRBJ2-2 few TRBV2 NA TGTGCCACCGAGGGGCAGAGGAACACCGGGGAGCTGTTTTTT CATEGQRNTGELFF
TRBJ2-7 NA TRBV4-1 NA TGCGCCAGCAGCCAAGAATACGAGGACATTTTCCCCGAGCAGTACTTC CASSQEYEDIFPEQYF
TRBJ2-3 NA TRBV10-1 NA TGCGCCAGCAGTCAGACTAGTTTTACAGATACGCAGTATTTT CASSQTSFTDTQYF
TRBJ1-4 NA TRBV18 NA TGTGCCAGCCAAACGCTGAGGGGCCCAGAAAAACTGTTTTTT CASQTLRGPEKLFF
TRBJ2-2 NA TRBV2 NA TGTGCCAGCAGAGGCGGGACAACCGGGGAGCTGTTTTTT CASRGGTTGELFF